This TCR beta chain was observed in a study of cytomegalovirus exposure and HLA in healthy donors (dated by TCRdb to 2016 to 2017). Study-wide context: According to a later analysis, the approximately 120 validation repertoires were produced on the same platform as the approximately 620 repertoires of the first cohort. The study aimed to test whether signatures of past pathogen exposure could be identified by cataloging public T cell receptors. Besides the first cohort of more than 650 subjects, a separate validation cohort made up of 120 different subjects was used. To predict cytomegalovirus infection status, the study combined high-throughput TCR immunosequencing, statistical association of individual TCRs with disease status, and machine learning.

The donors were included in the validation cohort of over a hundred subjects, a group kept apart from the roughly 700-subject first cohort. Receptors were amplified or captured by the immunoSEQ multiplex PCR assay. In the authors' own workflow: A statistical classification framework was developed to diagnose cytomegalovirus status using the catalog of TCR beta chain sequences. The immuneACCESS repertoire file appears here via TCRdb, limited to in-frame rearrangements. These files lack a portion of the clones; in checked studies, under half of the deficit traces to unresolved V genes, and the cause of the others is not known. V and J calls and clone size are those listed in that table; D and trimming were worked out from the DNA. The sample table holds about 130,000 clones, of which nearly 90% were seen once. Of the sample, about 3.5% falls within the top ten clones. Overall results and qualifications from the work: In vitro tests confirmed that a few of the cytomegalovirus-associated TCR beta chains recognize cytomegalovirus antigens. The authors suggested that the approach could potentially be extended to other disease states and immunological phenotypes. A total of 164 TCR beta chains were listed by the study as associated with cytomegalovirus. Cytomegalovirus status was reported to be diagnosed by the classifier with high specificity and sensitivity in both the original and validation cohorts. A later analysis lacked HLA typing for the validation cohort, so it scored co-occurrence in that cohort across all 110 or so repertoires. In a later analysis, TCRs clustered in the first cohort were found to also tend to co-occur in the 120 or so validation repertoires, with 94% of cluster scores above 0. Most TCR sequences were seen in very few donors, while some public TCRs were found in many individuals.

In the case of this clone: The antigen it binds to is not known. No base-level quality is on record; no much larger clone is a single base apart.

The CDR3 contains 17 residues, cysteine and phenylalanine counted. Only CDR3 DNA is held: 51 bases, read in frame from base 1. V ends up 6 bases short and J 5 bases short, with an unmatched junction base count of 10. The germline V gene (reference sequence) sets CDR1 to LNHDA and CDR2 to SQIVND. The sample comprised PBMCs. The sequence came from a man younger than 40 in good health and CMV-seronegative. Rearrangement joined TRBV19 to TRBJ2-3, and 14 junction bases match TRBD2. The CDR3 has the sequence CASSPSFGLAGGDTQYF. The nucleotides read TGTGCCAGTAGCCCTTCCTTTGGACTAGCGGGGGGAGATACGCAGTATTTT.